This is a list of T cell receptor beta chains from one sample in a study of T cells in Graves' hyperthyroidism and ophthalmopathy. In TCRdb, the multiplex PCR reads were re-called with MiXCR into one record per CDR3 protein. The sample has about 420,000 distinct CDR3 sequences, more than 15% seen once. The sequenced sample was blood. The receptors were gathered from a woman between 18 and 29 years old with Graves' hyperthyroidism. Both conserved end residues are part of each CDR3. Each record gives: J gene, D gene, V gene, clone size, CDR3 DNA, CDR3 protein. D genes are given only for firm matches. Some rows have no size entry. The others give once, few or many, or a class for an expanded clone.

>TRBJ1-2|NA|TRBV28|many
TGTGCCAGCAGTTTACTCGACACCTATGGCTACACCTTC
CASSLLDTYGYTF
>TRBJ2-7|TRBD2|TRBV9|few
TGTGCCAGCAGCGTAGGACCCCAGCGGGGGGGCGCACACGAGCAGTACTTC
CASSVGPQRGGAHEQYF
>TRBJ1-2|TRBD1|TRBV19|NA
TGTGCCAGTAGTATAGATTTGACAGGGTATGGCTACACCTTC
CASSIDLTGYGYTF
>TRBJ2-3|TRBD2|TRBV24-1|many
TGTGCCACCAGTTACCATGGCGGGAGGACTACAGATACGCAGTATTTT
CATSYHGGRTTDTQYF
>TRBJ1-1|NA|TRBV20-1|many
TGCAGTGCTAGAGGGACAAAGGGGTATAGCACTGAAGCTTTCTTT
CSARGTKGYSTEAFF
>TRBJ2-5|NA|TRBV7-2|NA
TGTGCCAGCAGCTTAGGCAGCGGACGACAAGAGACCCAGTACTTC
CASSLGSGRQETQYF
>TRBJ2-7|TRBD1|TRBV13|many
TGTGCCAGCAGCTCCGCGGACAGGGGGCTGTACGAGCAGTACTTC
CASSSADRGLYEQYF
>TRBJ2-1|TRBD1|TRBV14|many
TGTGCCAGCAGCCAAGATCAATTAGGGACAGGGTTTGATGAGCAGTTCTTC
CASSQDQLGTGFDEQFF
>TRBJ2-7|NA|TRBV4-1|few
TGCGCCAGCAGCCCCCTCCGGGGGGACACCTACGAGCAGTACTTC
CASSPLRGDTYEQYF
>TRBJ1-4|NA|TRBV3-1|many
TGTGCCAGCAGCCAAGATTGGGCCAATGAAAAACTGTTTTTT
CASSQDWANEKLFF
>TRBJ2-5|NA|TRBV18|many
TGTGCCAGCTCACCAGCCCGGAAGGCCCAAGAGACCCAGTACTTC
CASSPARKAQETQYF
>TRBJ2-1|TRBD2|TRBV24-1|NA
TGTGCCACCAGTGATTTGCCGGGACTAGCGGGAGTTCTATCCAGGGGGAATGAGCAGTTCTTC
CATSDLPGLAGVLSRGNEQFF
>TRBJ2-7|NA|TRBV7-9|many
TGTGCCAGCAGCAAAGGGCCGAGTCCCTCCTACGAGCAGTACTTC
CASSKGPSPSYEQYF
>TRBJ1-2|NA|TRBV30|many
TGTGCCTGGAGTAGGGATCTCGGCTACACCTTC
CAWSRDLGYTF
>TRBJ2-1|TRBD2|TRBV5-1|few
TGCGCCAGCAGCTTGGCTCTAGCGGGAGACATCAATGAGCAGTTCTTC
CASSLALAGDINEQFF